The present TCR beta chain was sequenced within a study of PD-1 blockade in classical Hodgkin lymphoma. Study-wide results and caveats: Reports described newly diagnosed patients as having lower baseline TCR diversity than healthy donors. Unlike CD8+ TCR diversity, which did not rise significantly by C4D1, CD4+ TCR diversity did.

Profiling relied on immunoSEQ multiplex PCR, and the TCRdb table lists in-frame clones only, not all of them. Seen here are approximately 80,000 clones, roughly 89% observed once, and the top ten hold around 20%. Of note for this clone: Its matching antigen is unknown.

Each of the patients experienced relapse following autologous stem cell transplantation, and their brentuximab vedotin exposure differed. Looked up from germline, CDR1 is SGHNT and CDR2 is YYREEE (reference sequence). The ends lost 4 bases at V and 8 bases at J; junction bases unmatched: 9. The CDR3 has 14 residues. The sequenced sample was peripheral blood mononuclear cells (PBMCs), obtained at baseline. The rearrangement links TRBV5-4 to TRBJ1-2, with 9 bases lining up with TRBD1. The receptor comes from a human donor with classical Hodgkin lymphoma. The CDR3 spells CASSPMGQGRGYTF. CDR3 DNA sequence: TGTGCCAGCAGCCCCATGGGACAGGGACGCGGCTACACCTTC.